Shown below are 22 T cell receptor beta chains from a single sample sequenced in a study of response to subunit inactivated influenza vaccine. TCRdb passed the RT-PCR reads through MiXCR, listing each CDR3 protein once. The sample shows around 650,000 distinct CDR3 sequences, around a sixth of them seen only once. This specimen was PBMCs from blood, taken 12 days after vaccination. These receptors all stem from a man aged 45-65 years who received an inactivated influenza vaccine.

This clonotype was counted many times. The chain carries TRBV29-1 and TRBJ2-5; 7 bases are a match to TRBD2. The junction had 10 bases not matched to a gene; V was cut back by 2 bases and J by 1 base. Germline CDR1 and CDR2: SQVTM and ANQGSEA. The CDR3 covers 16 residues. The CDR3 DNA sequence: TGCAGCGTTGAAACCGGGGCCCCGGGGGGCCAAGAGACCCAGTACTTC. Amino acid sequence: CSVETGAPGGQETQYF. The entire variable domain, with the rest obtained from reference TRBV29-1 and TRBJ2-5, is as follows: SAVISQKPSRDICQRGTSLTIQCQVDSQVTMMFWYRQQPGQSLTLIATANQGSEATYESGFVIDKFPISRPNLTFSTLTVSNMSPEDSSIYLCSVETGAPGGQETQYFGPGTRLLVL.

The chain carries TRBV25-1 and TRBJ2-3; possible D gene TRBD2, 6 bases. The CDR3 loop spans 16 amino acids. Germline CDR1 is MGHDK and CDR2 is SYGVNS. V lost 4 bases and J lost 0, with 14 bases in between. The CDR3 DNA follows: TGTGCCAGCAGTGTGCTAGCGTACACTAGCACAGATACGCAGTATTTT. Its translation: CASSVLAYTSTDTQYF.

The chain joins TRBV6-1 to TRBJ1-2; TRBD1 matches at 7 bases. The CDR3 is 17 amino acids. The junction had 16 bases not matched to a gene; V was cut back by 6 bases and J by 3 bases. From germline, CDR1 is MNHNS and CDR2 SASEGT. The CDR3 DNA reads TGTGCCAGCAGCTCGGGACAGCCGAAGTCGGACTACTATGGCTACACCTTC. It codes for CASSSGQPKSDYYGYTF.

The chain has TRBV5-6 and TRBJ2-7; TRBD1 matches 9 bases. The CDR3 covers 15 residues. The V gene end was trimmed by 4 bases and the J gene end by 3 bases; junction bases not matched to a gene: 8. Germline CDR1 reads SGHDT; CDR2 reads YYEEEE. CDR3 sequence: CASSTWDRANYEQYF. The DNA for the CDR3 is TGTGCCAGCAGCACCTGGGACAGGGCGAACTACGAGCAGTACTTC.

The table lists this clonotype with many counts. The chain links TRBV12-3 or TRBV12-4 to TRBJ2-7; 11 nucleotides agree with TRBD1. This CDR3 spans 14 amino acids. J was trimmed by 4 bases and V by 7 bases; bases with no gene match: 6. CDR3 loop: CASTRTGGKYEQYF. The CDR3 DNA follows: TGTGCCAGCACTCGGACAGGGGGCAAGTACGAGCAGTACTTC.

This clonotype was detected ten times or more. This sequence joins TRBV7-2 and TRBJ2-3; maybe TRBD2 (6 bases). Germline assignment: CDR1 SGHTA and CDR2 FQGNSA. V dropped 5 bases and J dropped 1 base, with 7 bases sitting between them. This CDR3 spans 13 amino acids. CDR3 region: CASSGGGTDTQYF. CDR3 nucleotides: TGTGCCAGCAGCGGAGGGGGCACAGATACGCAGTATTTT.

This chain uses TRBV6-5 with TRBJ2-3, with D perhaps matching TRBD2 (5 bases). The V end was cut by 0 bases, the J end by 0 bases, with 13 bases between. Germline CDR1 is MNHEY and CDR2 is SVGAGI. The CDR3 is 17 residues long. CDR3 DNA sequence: TGTGCCAGCAGTTACTCGGCGCTAGCCCTAAGCACAGATACGCAGTATTTT. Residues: CASSYSALALSTDTQYF.

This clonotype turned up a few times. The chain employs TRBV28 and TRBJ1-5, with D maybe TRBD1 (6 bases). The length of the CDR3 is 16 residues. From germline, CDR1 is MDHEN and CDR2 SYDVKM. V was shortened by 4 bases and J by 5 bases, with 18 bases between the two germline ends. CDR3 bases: TGTGCCAGCAGTTCCTGGTTAATGGGGGCCGATCAGCCCCAGCATTTT. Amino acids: CASSSWLMGADQPQHF.

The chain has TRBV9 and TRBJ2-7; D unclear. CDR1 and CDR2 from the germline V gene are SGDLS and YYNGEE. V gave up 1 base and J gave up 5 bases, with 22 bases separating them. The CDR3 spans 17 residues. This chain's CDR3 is CASSVSPDFRLPDEQYF. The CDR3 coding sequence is TGTGCCAGCAGCGTAAGTCCCGATTTTCGGCTGCCGGACGAGCAGTACTTC.

The CDR3 DNA follows: TGCGCCAGCAGCTCGAAAGGGGACAGGCGCACCTACGAGCAGTACTTC. Its protein is CASSSKGDRRTYEQYF. V and J are TRBV5-1 and TRBJ2-7; 8 bases are a match to TRBD1. This CDR3 has 16 amino acids. From germline, CDR1 is SGHRS and CDR2 YFSETQ. Losses at the gene ends were 3 bases for V and 2 bases for J; bases not matched to a gene: 10.

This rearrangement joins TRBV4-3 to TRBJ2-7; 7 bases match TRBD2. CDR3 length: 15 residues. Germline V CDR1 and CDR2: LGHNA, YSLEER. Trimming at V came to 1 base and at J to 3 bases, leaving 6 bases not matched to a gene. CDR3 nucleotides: TGCGCCAGCAGCCAAGCCCCTAGCGGCAGCTACGAGCAGTACTTC. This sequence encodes CASSQAPSGSYEQYF.

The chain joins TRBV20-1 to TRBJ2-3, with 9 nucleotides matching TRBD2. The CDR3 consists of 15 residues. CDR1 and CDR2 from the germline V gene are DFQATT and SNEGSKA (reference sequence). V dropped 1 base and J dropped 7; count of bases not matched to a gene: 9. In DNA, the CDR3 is TGCAGTGCTAGAGCAATTAGCGGGGGAGTTTATACGCAGTATTTT. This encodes CSARAISGGVYTQYF.

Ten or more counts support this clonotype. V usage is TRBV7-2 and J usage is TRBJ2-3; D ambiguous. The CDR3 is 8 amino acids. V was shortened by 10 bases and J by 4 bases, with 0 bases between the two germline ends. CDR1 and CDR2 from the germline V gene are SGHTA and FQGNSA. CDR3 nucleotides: TGTGCCACAGATACGCAGTATTTT. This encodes CATDTQYF.

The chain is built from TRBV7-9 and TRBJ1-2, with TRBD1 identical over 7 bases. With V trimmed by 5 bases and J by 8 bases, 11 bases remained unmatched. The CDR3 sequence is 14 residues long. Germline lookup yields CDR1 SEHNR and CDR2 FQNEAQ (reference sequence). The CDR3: CASSPAGTVLGYTF. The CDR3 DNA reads TGTGCCAGCAGCCCAGCCGGGACAGTGTTGGGCTACACCTTC.

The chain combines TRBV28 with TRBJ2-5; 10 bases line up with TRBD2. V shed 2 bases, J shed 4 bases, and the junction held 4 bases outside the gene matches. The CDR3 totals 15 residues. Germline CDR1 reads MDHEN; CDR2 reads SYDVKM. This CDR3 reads CASSLVASGRETQYF. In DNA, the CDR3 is TGTGCCAGCAGTTTAGTAGCTAGCGGGAGAGAGACCCAGTACTTC.

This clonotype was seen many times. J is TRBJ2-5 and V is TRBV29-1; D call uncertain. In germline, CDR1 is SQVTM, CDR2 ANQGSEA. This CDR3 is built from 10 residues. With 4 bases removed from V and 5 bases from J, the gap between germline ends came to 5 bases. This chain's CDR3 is CSVAEETQYF. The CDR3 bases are TGCAGCGTTGCGGAGGAGACCCAGTACTTC.

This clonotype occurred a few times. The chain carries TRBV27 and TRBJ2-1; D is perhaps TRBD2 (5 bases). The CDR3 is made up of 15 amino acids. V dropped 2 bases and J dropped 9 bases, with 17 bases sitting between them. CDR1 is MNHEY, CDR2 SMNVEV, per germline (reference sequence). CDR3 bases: TGTGCCAGCAGTTTAGCGGGCGTCGGGGTCAGTGAGCAGTTCTTC. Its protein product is CASSLAGVGVSEQFF.

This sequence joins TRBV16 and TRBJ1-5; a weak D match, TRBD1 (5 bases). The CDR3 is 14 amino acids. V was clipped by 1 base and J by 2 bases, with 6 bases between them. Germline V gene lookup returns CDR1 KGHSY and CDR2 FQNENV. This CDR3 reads CASSQWGGNQPQHF. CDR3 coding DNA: TGTGCCAGCAGCCAATGGGGCGGCAATCAGCCCCAGCATTTT.

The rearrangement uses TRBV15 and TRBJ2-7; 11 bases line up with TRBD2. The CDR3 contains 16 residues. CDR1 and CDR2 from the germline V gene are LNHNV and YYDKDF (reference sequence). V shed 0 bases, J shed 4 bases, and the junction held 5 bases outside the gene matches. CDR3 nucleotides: TGTGCCACCAGCAGAGATCTAGCGGGAGGAAGGTACGAGCAGTACTTC. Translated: CATSRDLAGGRYEQYF. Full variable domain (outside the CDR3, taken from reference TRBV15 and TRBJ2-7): DAMVIQNPRYQVTQFGKPVTLSCSQTLNHNVMYWYQQKSSQAPKLLFHYYDKDFNNEADTPDNFQSRRPNTSFCFLDIRSPGLGDTAMYLCATSRDLAGGRYEQYFGPGTRLTVT.

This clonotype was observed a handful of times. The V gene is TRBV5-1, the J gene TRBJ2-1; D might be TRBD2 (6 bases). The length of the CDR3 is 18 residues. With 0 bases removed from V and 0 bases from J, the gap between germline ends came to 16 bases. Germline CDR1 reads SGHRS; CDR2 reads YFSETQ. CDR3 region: CASSLGWGSGSSYNEQFF. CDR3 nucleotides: TGCGCCAGCAGCTTGGGTTGGGGTAGCGGAAGCTCCTACAATGAGCAGTTCTTC.

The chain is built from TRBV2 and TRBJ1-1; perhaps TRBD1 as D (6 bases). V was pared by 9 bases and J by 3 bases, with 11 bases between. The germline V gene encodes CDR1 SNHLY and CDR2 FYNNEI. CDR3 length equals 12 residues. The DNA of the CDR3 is TGTGCCAGGCTGAGGGGGGACACTGAAGCTTTCTTT. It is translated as CARLRGDTEAFF. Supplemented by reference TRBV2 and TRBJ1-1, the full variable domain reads EPEVTQTPSHQVTQMGQEVILRCVPISNHLYFYWYRQILGQKVEFLVSFYNNEISEKSEIFDDQFSVERPDGSNFTLKIRSTKLEDSAMYFCARLRGDTEAFFGQGTRLTVV.

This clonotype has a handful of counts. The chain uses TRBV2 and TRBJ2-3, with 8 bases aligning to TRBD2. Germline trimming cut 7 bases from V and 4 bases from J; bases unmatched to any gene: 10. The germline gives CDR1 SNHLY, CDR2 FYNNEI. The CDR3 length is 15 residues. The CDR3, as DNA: TGTGCCAGCACCCCAGGACTAGCCGGGCCAGATACGCAGTATTTT. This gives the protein CASTPGLAGPDTQYF. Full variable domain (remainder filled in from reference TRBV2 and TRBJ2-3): EPEVTQTPSHQVTQMGQEVILRCVPISNHLYFYWYRQILGQKVEFLVSFYNNEISEKSEIFDDQFSVERPDGSNFTLKIRSTKLEDSAMYFCASTPGLAGPDTQYFGPGTRLTVL.